These 20 T cell receptor beta chains share one sample of origin, sequenced in a study of cytomegalovirus exposure and HLA in healthy donors. The protocol was immunoSEQ multiplex PCR, while the TCRdb copy is restricted to in-frame clones and leaves out a portion. In the table there are some 130,000 clones, roughly 79% of which are singletons. Sequencing was carried out using PBMCs. These receptors came from a man aged 25-40 years in good health and CMV-seropositive.

The rearrangement joins TRBV29-1 to TRBJ2-7; D is possibly TRBD1 (5 bases). Per the germline V gene, CDR1 is SQVTM and CDR2 is ANQGSEA. V was trimmed by 1 base and J by 1 base, leaving 17 bases between them. The CDR3 sequence is 16 residues long. CDR3 DNA sequence: TGCAGCGTTGAAGGGGCGGACACGAGAAGTTCCTACGAGCAGTACTTC. Translation: CSVEGADTRSSYEQYF.

This clone was seen just once. The CDR3 protein is CASVATGLADGYTF. CDR3 bases: TGTGCCAGCGTAGCTACAGGGCTGGCGGATGGCTACACCTTC. The gene calls are TRBV19 and TRBJ1-2; possible D gene TRBD1, 6 bases. The CDR3 loop spans 14 amino acids. V was pared by 9 bases and J by 6 bases, with 20 bases between. Germline CDR1 reads LNHDA; CDR2 reads SQIVND (reference sequence).

The rearrangement uses TRBV7-2 and TRBJ2-2; 16 nucleotides agree with TRBD2. The CDR3 runs 18 residues. The germline V gene encodes CDR1 SGHTA and CDR2 FQGNSA. The V and J ends lost 0 bases and 6 bases, in that order; junction bases with no gene match: 4. The CDR3 nucleotides read TGTGCCAGCAGCTTAGCACTGGGACTAGCGGGAGGGCCCGGGGAGCTGTTTTTT. Amino acid sequence: CASSLALGLAGGPGELFF. The complete variable domain, with remaining parts taken from reference TRBV7-2 and TRBJ2-2, reads GAGVSQSPSNKVTEKGKDVELRCDPISGHTALYWYRQSLGQGLEFLIYFQGNSAPDKSGLPSDRFSAERTGGSVSTLTIQRTQQEDSAVYLCASSLALGLAGGPGELFFGEGSRLTVL.

This chain links TRBV5-6 with TRBJ2-1; D is perhaps TRBD2 (6 bases). This CDR3 spans 15 amino acids. Trimming cost V 5 bases and J 2 bases, with 14 bases left between them. Germline V gives CDR1 SGHDT, CDR2 YYEEEE. The CDR3 region is CASRVPGLPYNEQFF. DNA for the CDR3: TGTGCCAGCAGGGTGCCAGGACTACCCTACAATGAGCAGTTCTTC.

This clone came up a few times. The J gene is TRBJ2-1, the V gene TRBV9; perhaps TRBD1 as D (6 bases). This CDR3 has 13 amino acids. Trimming took off 4 bases at V and 7 bases at J, with 12 bases between the two ends. Germline CDR1 and CDR2: SGDLS and YYNGEE. The CDR3 spells CASSQQRGNEQFF. CDR3 nucleotides: TGTGCCAGCAGCCAGCAAAGGGGGAATGAGCAGTTCTTC.

The chain has TRBV7-3 and TRBJ2-7; TRBD2 matches at 9 bases. Germline CDR1 and CDR2: SGHTA and FQGTGA. The V and J ends lost 5 bases and 4 bases, in that order; junction bases with no gene match: 3. This CDR3 has 13 amino acids. CDR3 sequence reads: CASSRGGGYEQYF. The CDR3 nucleotides read TGTGCCAGCAGCCGCGGGGGGGGGTACGAGCAGTACTTC.

This chain links TRBV12-5 with TRBJ2-7, with D unresolved. With 3 bases removed from V and 6 bases from J, the gap between germline ends came to 3 bases. This CDR3 region has 10 residues. CDR1 LGHNT and CDR2 FRNRAP come from the germline V gene. In DNA form, the CDR3 reads TGTGCTAGTGGTTTCAGCGAGCAGTACTTC. As protein: CASGFSEQYF.

V gene TRBV25-1 combines with J gene TRBJ2-1; 12 positions agree with TRBD2. V lost 6 bases to trimming and J lost 8 bases; unmatched junction nucleotides: 8. CDR1 and CDR2 from the germline V gene are MGHDK and SYGVNS. The CDR3 totals 15 residues. CDR3 DNA sequence: TGTGCCAGCAGGAAGACTAGCGGGAGTCTGGATGAGCAGTTCTTC. Residues: CASRKTSGSLDEQFF.

This clone showed up just a few times. Within the sample, other DNA sequences also encode this same CDR3. The chain carries TRBV5-1 and TRBJ1-1; D gene ambiguous. The V end was cut by 5 bases, the J end by 3 bases, with 14 bases between. The germline V gene encodes CDR1 SGHRS and CDR2 YFSETQ. This CDR3 spans 14 amino acids. The CDR3 loop is CASSPAGGYTEAFF. CDR3 bases: TGCGCCAGCAGTCCCGCGGGTGGGTACACTGAAGCTTTCTTT. The full variable domain, in which reference TRBV5-1 and TRBJ1-1 provide the parts outside the CDR3, is KAGVTQTPRYLIKTRGQQVTLSCSPISGHRSVSWYQQTPGQGLQFLFEYFSETQRNKGNFPGRFSGRQFSNSRSEMNVSTLELGDSALYLCASSPAGGYTEAFFGQGTRLTVV.

The CDR3 DNA follows: TGTGCCAGCAGCTGGCGGGGGGGACAGTCAAGGGCCCAGTACTTC. This gives the protein CASSWRGGQSRAQYF. The chain links TRBV5-6 to TRBJ2-5; TRBD2 agrees at 9 bases. Germline CDR1 reads SGHDT; CDR2 reads YYEEEE. The junction had 12 bases not matched to a gene; V was cut back by 3 bases and J by 9 bases. CDR3 size: 15 residues.

V is TRBV5-1 and J is TRBJ2-1; 10 bases agree with TRBD1. The V gene end was trimmed by 0 bases and the J gene end by 1 base; junction bases not matched to a gene: 4. Germline V gene data show CDR1 as SGHRS and CDR2 as YFSETQ. This CDR3 is built from 17 residues. CDR3 loop: CASSLARTGGSYNEQFF. The CDR3 nucleotides read TGCGCCAGCAGCTTGGCAAGGACAGGGGGGTCCTACAATGAGCAGTTCTTC. The complete variable domain, with remaining parts taken from reference TRBV5-1 and TRBJ2-1, reads KAGVTQTPRYLIKTRGQQVTLSCSPISGHRSVSWYQQTPGQGLQFLFEYFSETQRNKGNFPGRFSGRQFSNSRSEMNVSTLELGDSALYLCASSLARTGGSYNEQFFGPGTRLTVL.

V is TRBV19 and J is TRBJ2-1; 7 bases map to TRBD2. V gave up 6 bases and J gave up 1 base; unmatched junction bases: 3. CDR1 is LNHDA, CDR2 SQIVND, per germline (reference sequence). The CDR3 sequence is 14 residues long. The CDR3: CASRQAGSYNEQFF. The CDR3 nucleotides are TGTGCCAGTAGGCAAGCGGGGTCCTACAATGAGCAGTTCTTC.

The rearrangement links TRBV5-1 to TRBJ2-2, with D perhaps matching TRBD2 (5 bases). Per germline, CDR1 SGHRS and CDR2 YFSETQ. Trimming took 1 base from V and 2 from J, leaving 9 bases between them. The CDR3 consists of 15 residues. CDR3 nucleotides: TGCGCCAGCAGCTTGTCGCTAGCAAACACCGGGGAGCTGTTTTTT. As protein: CASSLSLANTGELFF.

The chain combines TRBV9 with TRBJ2-1, with 11 bases that match TRBD2. This CDR3 contains 17 residues. Trimming took 0 bases from V and 7 from J; bases not matched to a gene: 9. Germline V gene lookup returns CDR1 SGDLS and CDR2 YYNGEE. The CDR3 sequence is CASSVDLSGRAGNEQFF. The CDR3 coding sequence is TGTGCCAGCAGCGTAGACCTTAGCGGGAGGGCCGGGAATGAGCAGTTCTTC. The full variable domain, its missing parts supplied by reference TRBV9 and TRBJ2-1, is DSGVTQTPKHLITATGQRVTLRCSPRSGDLSVYWYQQSLDQGLQFLIQYYNGEERAKGNILERFSAQQFPDLHSELNLSSLELGDSALYFCASSVDLSGRAGNEQFFGPGTRLTVL.

The CDR3 coding sequence is TGTGCCAGTAGTCTATGGACTAGCGGGAACTCCTACGAGCAGTACTTC. This sequence encodes CASSLWTSGNSYEQYF. This sequence joins TRBV19 and TRBJ2-7; TRBD2 matches 12 bases. Germline V gene lookup returns CDR1 LNHDA and CDR2 SQIVND (reference sequence). CDR3 size: 16 residues. Germline trimming cut 5 bases from V and 0 bases from J; bases unmatched to any gene: 5.

The V gene is TRBV7-8, the J gene TRBJ2-1; TRBD2 agrees at 9 bases. Germline trimming cut 1 base from V and 3 bases from J; bases unmatched to any gene: 10. The germline gives CDR1 SGHVS, CDR2 FQNEAQ. The CDR3 extends over 18 amino acids. CDR3 loop: CASSLETSGRGLYNEQFF. Written as DNA, the CDR3 is TGTGCCAGCAGCTTAGAGACTAGCGGACGGGGGCTCTACAATGAGCAGTTCTTC. The whole variable domain, filled in from reference TRBV7-8 and TRBJ2-1, reads GAGVSQSPRYKVAKRGQDVALRCDPISGHVSLFWYQQALGQGPEFLTYFQNEAQLDKSGLPSDRFFAERPEGSVSTLKIQRTQQEDSAVYLCASSLETSGRGLYNEQFFGPGTRLTVL.

The V gene is TRBV28, the J gene TRBJ2-3, with D tentatively TRBD2 (6 bases). Germline-derived CDR1 and CDR2 are MDHEN and SYDVKM. Trimming removed 2 bases from V and 6 bases from J, with 9 bases in between. This CDR3 is built from 13 residues. CDR3 protein: CASSLISGDTQYF. The CDR3 DNA is TGTGCCAGCAGTTTAATCAGCGGGGATACGCAGTATTTT.

The chain has TRBV27 and TRBJ2-1; TRBD2 aligns across 15 bases. The length of the CDR3 is 15 residues. Germline CDR1 MNHEY, CDR2 SMNVEV (reference sequence). V gave up 5 bases and J gave up 7 bases; unmatched junction bases: 3. CDR3 in DNA: TGTGCCAGCAGTCCCGGGACTAGCGGGAGGAATGAGCAGTTCTTC. It specifies CASSPGTSGRNEQFF.

The chain links TRBV10-1 to TRBJ1-1, with D possibly matching TRBD1 (6 bases). Germline CDR1 and CDR2: WNHNN and SYGVQD (reference sequence). The length of the CDR3 is 14 residues. Trimming cost V 5 bases and J 2 bases, with 12 bases left between them. DNA for the CDR3: TGCGCCAGCAGTCCTCGAGGGGGAAACACTGAAGCTTTCTTT. It specifies CASSPRGGNTEAFF.

The CDR3 DNA sequence: TGTGCCAGCTCCCCGTTACCGGGACAGGTCTCTCTAGGCGCCGGGGAGCTGTTTTTT. Residues: CASSPLPGQVSLGAGELFF. The chain uses TRBV18 and TRBJ2-2; TRBD1 agrees at 8 bases. The V segment lost 6 bases and the J segment 6 bases; nucleotides outside the gene matches: 21. Germline CDR1 KGHSH, CDR2 LQKENI. The CDR3 is 19 amino acids.